This T cell receptor (beta chain) was obtained from a study of T cell responses to AZD1222 COVID-19 vaccine. Study conclusions and caveats: The study found vaccine-associated CD4 TCRs spanning spike, dominant at 160-218 and 743-854. Spike-specific TCRs gained breadth and depth after people received two AZD1222 doses. A mostly white British donor set with more females was recruited, and clonal diversity was possibly underestimated. The study reported that nearly half of spike-specific TCRs target unmutated variant regions.

Germline V gene lookup returns CDR1 LGHDT and CDR2 YNNKEL (reference sequence). With 4 bases clipped from V and 6 bases from J, the junction kept 2 bases outside the gene matches. The CDR3 is made up of 13 amino acids. This clone was picked up a small number of times. Its antigen remains unidentified. Here immunoSEQ multiplex PCR was the method, and the copy in TCRdb shows in-frame clones only, minus some. The sample lists 150,000 to 200,000 clones, around 87% occurring once. Sequencing was performed on peripheral blood, taken on day 0 of MenACWY control vaccination. V gene TRBV3-1 (or the pseudogene TRBV3-2) combines with J gene TRBJ2-1; TRBD1 matches 8 bases. The source of this sequence is an adult in good health. CDR3 sequence: CASSRDRSNEQFF. The CDR3 coding sequence is TGTGCCAGCAGCCGGGACAGGAGCAATGAGCAGTTCTTC.